This TCR beta chain was identified in a study of technical replicates of blood from a few donors. Clones were sequenced by immunoSEQ multiplex PCR, and TCRdb holds only the in-frame ones, with some missing. The sample carries roughly 68,000 clones, under 98% recorded once. The CDR3 extends over 14 amino acids. The germline CDR1 and CDR2 sequences are SEHNR and FQNEAQ (reference sequence). Trimming cost V 4 bases and J 3 bases; bases outside gene matches: 6. The sample was T cells isolated from PBMCs. This chain links TRBV7-9 with TRBJ2-7, with TRBD1 identical over 7 bases. This TCR was recovered from a human donor in good health. CDR3 nucleotide sequence: TGTGCCAGCAGCTCGAGGGGGACAGACTACGAGCAGTACTTC. It specifies CASSSRGTDYEQYF.